This T cell receptor (beta chain) was sequenced in a study of T-cell reconstitution after alpha-beta-depleted transplantation in children. Whole-study results and caveats: As was reported, about two months after transplant, alpha-beta T cells came from several hundred expanded graft clones. Newly generated T cells supplied most T-cell counts and diversity one year post-transplant. Surviving thymic progenitors and recipient T cells were the source of high TCRbeta diversity at day 60 in some patients.

Unique molecular identifiers were incorporated into the prepared TCRbeta library. TCRdb processed the PCR reads anew with MiXCR; each CDR3 protein has one entry. The sample has about 980,000 distinct CDR3 sequences, around 30% seen once. As to this clonotype: Its matching antigen is unknown.

This TCR was recovered from a boy younger than two who had a stem cell transplant for SCID, so the T cells may come from the graft donor. The input for sequencing was PBMCs, mostly from graft donor cells, taken 360 days after TCRalphabeta/CD19-depleted stem cell transplant.

In nucleotides, the CDR3 is TGTGCCAGCAGTTTAACGCCGGAAAGACCGACCCGTCAGTACTTC. Residues: CASSLTPERPTRQYF. V is TRBV27 and J is TRBJ2-7; D uncertain. The germline V gene encodes CDR1 MNHEY and CDR2 SMNVEV (reference sequence). V was cut by 2 bases and J by 10 bases, with 21 bases left in between. CDR3 size: 15 residues.